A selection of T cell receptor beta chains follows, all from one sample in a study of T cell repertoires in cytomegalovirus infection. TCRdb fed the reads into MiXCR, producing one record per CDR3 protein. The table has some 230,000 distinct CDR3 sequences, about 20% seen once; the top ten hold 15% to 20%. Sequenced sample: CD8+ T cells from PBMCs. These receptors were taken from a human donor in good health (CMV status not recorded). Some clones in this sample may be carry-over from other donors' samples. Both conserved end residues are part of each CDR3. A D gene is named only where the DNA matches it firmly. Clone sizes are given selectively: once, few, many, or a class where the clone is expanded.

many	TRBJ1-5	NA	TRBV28	TGTGCCAGCAGTTTGAACGGGGTACACCTCGGGGTAAGGAGCCCCCAGCATTTT	CASSLNGVHLGVRSPQHF
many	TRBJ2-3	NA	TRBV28	TGTGCCAGCAGTTTACTAGCTGCCACAGATACGCAGTATTTT	CASSLLAATDTQYF
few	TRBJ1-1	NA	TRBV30	TGTGCCTGGAGTCACGGCTCCGAAGCTTTCTTT	CAWSHGSEAFF
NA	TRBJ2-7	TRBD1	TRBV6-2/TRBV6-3	TGTGCCAGCAGTTACCTAGGACAGGGGGCTATGGACGAGCAGTACTTC	CASSYLGQGAMDEQYF
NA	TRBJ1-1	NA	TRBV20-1	TGCAGTGCTGTCACAGGGTTAAACACTGAAGCTTTCTTT	CSAVTGLNTEAFF
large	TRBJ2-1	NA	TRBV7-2	TGTGCCAGCGGCCAAACCTCCTACAATGAGCAGTTCTTC	CASGQTSYNEQFF
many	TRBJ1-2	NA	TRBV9	TGTGCCAGCAGCGGACAGACAGGCTATGGCTACACCTTC	CASSGQTGYGYTF
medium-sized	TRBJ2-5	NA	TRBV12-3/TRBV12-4	TGTGCCAGCAGTTTAGGGGGCATGGAGCAAGAGACCCAGTACTTC	CASSLGGMEQETQYF
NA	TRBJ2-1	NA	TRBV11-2	TGTGCCAGCAGCTTAACGACCAATGAGCAGTTCTTC	CASSLTTNEQFF
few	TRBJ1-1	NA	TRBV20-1	TGCAGTGCTTGGAAAGTAGCGAACACTGAAGCTTTCTTT	CSAWKVANTEAFF
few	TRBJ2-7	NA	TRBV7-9	TGTGCCAGCAGCCCCCCCGCGGGGTACGAGCAGTACTTC	CASSPPAGYEQYF
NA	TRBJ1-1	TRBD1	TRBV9	TGTGCCAGCAGCCCCAGTGTAGGGGGCCCTAACACTGAAGCTTTCTTT	CASSPSVGGPNTEAFF
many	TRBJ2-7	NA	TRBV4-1	TGCGCCAGCAGCCCTCAATGGGCATCCTACGAGCAGTACTTC	CASSPQWASYEQYF
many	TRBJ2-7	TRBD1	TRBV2	TGTGCCAGCAGATCCGGGACAGACTACGAGCAGTACTTC	CASRSGTDYEQYF
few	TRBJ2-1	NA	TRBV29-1	TGCAGCGTTGCGGGGGGCCTGCCGCACAATGAGCAGTTCTTC	CSVAGGLPHNEQFF
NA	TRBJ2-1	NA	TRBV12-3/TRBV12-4	TGTGCCAGCAGTTTGTACCTCAACAATGAGCAGTTCTTC	CASSLYLNNEQFF
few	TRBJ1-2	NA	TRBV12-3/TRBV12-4	TGTGCCAGCACCATGGGAAGCTATGGCTACACCTTC	CASTMGSYGYTF
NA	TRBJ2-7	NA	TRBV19	TGTGCCAGTAGTATCACCGGGGGCGCGTCCTACGAGCAGTACTTC	CASSITGGASYEQYF
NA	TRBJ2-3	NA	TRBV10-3	TGTGCCAGCCTAAGTGAAGATACGCAGTATTTT	CASLSEDTQYF
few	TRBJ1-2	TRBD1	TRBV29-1	TGCAGCGTGGGCCCCGGGACAGAGAACTATGGCTACACCTTC	CSVGPGTENYGYTF
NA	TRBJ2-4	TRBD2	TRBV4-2	TGTGCCAGCAGCCAAAGGGTAGGGCGGGGGGCCGAGGTAGCCAAAAACATTCAGTACTTC	CASSQRVGRGAEVAKNIQYF
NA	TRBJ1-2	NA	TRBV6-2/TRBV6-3	TGTGCCAGTGGGGACGGGCCCGCTGCGGGCTACACCTTC	CASGDGPAAGYTF
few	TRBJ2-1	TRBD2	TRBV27	TGTGCCAGCAGGGGACTAGCGGGGCGGGGTGAGCAGTTCTTC	CASRGLAGRGEQFF
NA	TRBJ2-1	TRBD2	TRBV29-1	TGCAGCGTTGCCGCGGGGGGATTTTACAATGAGCAGTTCTTC	CSVAAGGFYNEQFF
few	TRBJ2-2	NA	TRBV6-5	TGTGCCAGCAGTTACGCCCGCTCGACGGCCGGGGAGCTGTTTTTT	CASSYARSTAGELFF
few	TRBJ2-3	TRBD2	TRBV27	TGTGCCAGCGGCTTGGGGCTAGCGGGGGAAAATACGCAGTATTTT	CASGLGLAGENTQYF
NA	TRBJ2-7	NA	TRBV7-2	TGTGCCAGCAGCTTAGCCACAGTCCTGGGGATTACCTACGAGCAGTACTTC	CASSLATVLGITYEQYF
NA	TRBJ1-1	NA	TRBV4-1	TGCGCCAGCAGCCCCTCAAACACTGAAGCTTTCTTT	CASSPSNTEAFF
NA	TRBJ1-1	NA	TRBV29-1	TGCAGCGTTGGAGCCTGGGGTACGAACACTGAAGCTTTCTTT	CSVGAWGTNTEAFF
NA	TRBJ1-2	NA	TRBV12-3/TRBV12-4	TGTGCCAGCAGTTTTGGTCCGGCAGGCCATGGCTACACCTTC	CASSFGPAGHGYTF
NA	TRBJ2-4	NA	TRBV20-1	TGCAGTGCTACCTCTAGCTTCGCCAAAAACATTCAGTACTTC	CSATSSFAKNIQYF
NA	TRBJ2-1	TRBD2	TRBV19	TGTGCCAGTAGTCTAGCGGGGGGGCCAGGGGAGCAGTTCTTC	CASSLAGGPGEQFF
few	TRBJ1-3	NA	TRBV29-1	TGCAGCGCGACCCCAGGGAATGAAAACACCATATATTTT	CSATPGNENTIYF
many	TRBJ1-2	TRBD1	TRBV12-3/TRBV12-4	TGTGCCAGCAGTTTCTCCCTGGCAGGGGGTAAGGATGGCTACACCTTC	CASSFSLAGGKDGYTF
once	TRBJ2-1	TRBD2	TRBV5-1	TGCGCCAGCAGCTTGTCGGGACTAGCGGTGCCCTCTAGCTCCTACAATGAGCAGTTCTTC	CASSLSGLAVPSSSYNEQFF
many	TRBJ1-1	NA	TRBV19	TGTGCCAGTAGTGCGGAGAACACTGAAGCTTTCTTT	CASSAENTEAFF
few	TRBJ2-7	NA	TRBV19	TGTGCCAGTAGCACTGGACGGATCTACGAGCAGTACTTC	CASSTGRIYEQYF
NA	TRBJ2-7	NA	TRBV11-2	TGTGCCAGCAGCTTAGCCAGGGGGGGATACGAGCAGTACTTC	CASSLARGGYEQYF
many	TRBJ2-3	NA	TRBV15	TGTGCCACCAGCAGAGATCCCCCGGGGGCGGATACGCAGTATTTT	CATSRDPPGADTQYF
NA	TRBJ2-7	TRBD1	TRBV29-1	TGCAGCGCCAGGACAGGGACCCTCTACGAGCAGTACTTC	CSARTGTLYEQYF
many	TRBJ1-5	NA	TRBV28	TGTGCCAGCAGTTTTCTGTTTCAGGGCAATCAGCCCCAGCATTTT	CASSFLFQGNQPQHF
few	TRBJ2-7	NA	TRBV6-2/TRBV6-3	TGTGCCAGCAGTTATCACAATGAGCAGTACTTC	CASSYHNEQYF
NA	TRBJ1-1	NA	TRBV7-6	TGTGCCAGCAGCTTAGCCATGGGGGCGCCTGAAGCTTTCTTT	CASSLAMGAPEAFF
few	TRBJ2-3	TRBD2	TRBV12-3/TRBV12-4	TGTGCCAGCAGCCTTAGCGGGGGACTCACAGATACGCAGTATTTT	CASSLSGGLTDTQYF
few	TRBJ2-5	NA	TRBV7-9	TGTGCCAGCAGCTTACCGTTTCAAGAGACCCAGTACTTC	CASSLPFQETQYF
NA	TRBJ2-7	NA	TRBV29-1	TGCAGCGTCCATAGTGGGGAGGGAGGAGGACAGGAGTACTTC	CSVHSGEGGGQEYF
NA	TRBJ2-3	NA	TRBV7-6	TGTGCCAGCAGAGCTCCGAGGGCAGATACGCAGTATTTT	CASRAPRADTQYF
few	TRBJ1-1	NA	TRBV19	TGTGCCAGTCTACAGGGATACACTGAAGCTTTCTTT	CASLQGYTEAFF
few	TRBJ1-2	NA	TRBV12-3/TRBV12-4	TGTGCCAGCAGTTTAATCTCAGGGTACTATGGCTACACCTTC	CASSLISGYYGYTF
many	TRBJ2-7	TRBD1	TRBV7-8	TGTGCCAGCAGCCGGAGACAGGGGGAAAGCTACGAGCAGTACTTC	CASSRRQGESYEQYF